This TCR beta chain was captured in a study of shared clonotypes between healthy human individuals. CDR3 length: 14 amino acids. V lost 2 bases and J 0 bases, leaving 11 bases between the germline ends. Germline lookup yields CDR1 GTSNPN and CDR2 SVGIG (reference sequence). Terminally differentiated effector memory CD45RA+ cells were left out of the naive CD8 fraction, which was CD45RO-negative and positively selected for CCR7. The table came from immunoSEQ multiplex PCR; TCRdb's copy has only in-frame clones and leaves some out. The sample has 600,000 or so clones, approximately 96% seen once; the top ten hold over 0.1%. This clone was seen only once.

Sample: naive CD8+ T cells sorted from blood. The clonotype comes from a woman aged 25 to 39 in good health. The V and J genes are TRBV30 and TRBJ2-7; D is unclear. CDR3 amino acids: CAWSIGFNSYEQYF. The CDR3 DNA reads TGTGCCTGGAGTATAGGGTTCAACTCCTACGAGCAGTACTTC.